Listed below are T cell receptor beta chains from one sample, sequenced in a study of T cells after posttransplantation cyclophosphamide. Some clones are missing from TCRdb's copy, which holds only in-frame ones; the method was immunoSEQ multiplex PCR. Here the sample spans approximately 15,000 clones, roughly 80% being singletons. The sample was PBMCs, taken 410 to 450 days after allogeneic stem cell transplant with calcineurin inhibitor and methotrexate. These receptors were collected from a male patient between 25 and 39 years old who received an allogeneic stem cell transplant from an unrelated donor, was CMV-positive, and had acute and chronic GVHD. The graft donor may have given rise to some T cells. CDR3s include the opening cysteine and the closing phenylalanine or tryptophan. Each record gives: clone size, V gene, D gene, J gene, CDR3 DNA, CDR3 protein. The D gene is left open where the match is weak. Clone size is not always given. Where it is, it says once, few, many or a class for expanded clones.

clone size: NA
V gene: TRBV6-1
D gene: TRBD1
J gene: TRBJ2-7
CDR3 DNA: TGTGCCAGCAGTGAAGCGCTGGGACAGGCGGGGTACGAGCAGTACTTC
CDR3 protein: CASSEALGQAGYEQYF

clone size: NA
V gene: TRBV7-9
D gene: TRBD2
J gene: TRBJ2-1
CDR3 DNA: TGTGCCAGCAGCCGGACTAGCGGAACCAATGAGCAGTTCTTC
CDR3 protein: CASSRTSGTNEQFF

clone size: few
V gene: TRBV7-2
D gene: NA
J gene: TRBJ1-1
CDR3 DNA: TGTGCCAGCAGCTTAGATCTGGGGGCAATGAACACTGAAGCTTTCTTT
CDR3 protein: CASSLDLGAMNTEAFF

clone size: NA
V gene: TRBV30
D gene: NA
J gene: TRBJ1-2
CDR3 DNA: TGTGCCTGCAGCAGGGCTACTAACTATGGCTACACCTTC
CDR3 protein: CACSRATNYGYTF

clone size: NA
V gene: TRBV6-5
D gene: NA
J gene: TRBJ1-1
CDR3 DNA: TGTGCCAGCAGTTTTTCCGTAGGGGGGGTTGAAGCTTTCTTT
CDR3 protein: CASSFSVGGVEAFF

clone size: NA
V gene: TRBV6-5
D gene: NA
J gene: TRBJ1-1
CDR3 DNA: TGTGCCAGCAGTTACCGACAGATGAACACTGAAGCTTTCTTT
CDR3 protein: CASSYRQMNTEAFF

clone size: NA
V gene: TRBV5-1
D gene: TRBD1
J gene: TRBJ1-1
CDR3 DNA: TGCGCCAGCAGCTTCTCAGGGGGCACTGAAGCTTTCTTT
CDR3 protein: CASSFSGGTEAFF

clone size: NA
V gene: TRBV5-4
D gene: TRBD2
J gene: TRBJ2-2
CDR3 DNA: TGTGCCAGCAGCGTGACTAGCGGGAGAATCACCGGGGAGCTGTTTTTT
CDR3 protein: CASSVTSGRITGELFF

clone size: NA
V gene: TRBV6-5
D gene: NA
J gene: TRBJ2-7
CDR3 DNA: TGTGCCAGCAGTTACTCGCACAAGCAGTACTTC
CDR3 protein: CASSYSHKQYF

clone size: NA
V gene: TRBV7-2
D gene: TRBD1
J gene: TRBJ2-7
CDR3 DNA: TGTGCCAGCAGCTCACAGGGACAGGGATACGAGCAGTACTTC
CDR3 protein: CASSSQGQGYEQYF

clone size: NA
V gene: TRBV7-2
D gene: TRBD1
J gene: TRBJ1-1
CDR3 DNA: TGTGCCAGCAGCCTTAGGACGGGACAGGGATACACTGAAGCTTTCTTT
CDR3 protein: CASSLRTGQGYTEAFF

clone size: NA
V gene: TRBV9
D gene: NA
J gene: TRBJ2-1
CDR3 DNA: TGTGCCAGCAGCCCCCGTACTAGCACCCATGAGCAGTTCTTC
CDR3 protein: CASSPRTSTHEQFF

clone size: NA
V gene: TRBV19
D gene: NA
J gene: TRBJ1-1
CDR3 DNA: TGTGCCAGTAGTATAGGCGGAGGGGTCACTGAAGCTTTCTTT
CDR3 protein: CASSIGGGVTEAFF

clone size: NA
V gene: TRBV9
D gene: TRBD2
J gene: TRBJ2-7
CDR3 DNA: TGTGCCAGCAGCCGCTGGGCGGGAGGGGCCGTTTACGAGCAGTACTTC
CDR3 protein: CASSRWAGGAVYEQYF

clone size: once
V gene: TRBV4-1
D gene: TRBD1
J gene: TRBJ1-5
CDR3 DNA: TGCGCCAGCAGCCAAGGGGACAGGAATCAGCCCCAGCATTTT
CDR3 protein: CASSQGDRNQPQHF

clone size: few
V gene: TRBV19
D gene: NA
J gene: TRBJ1-5
CDR3 DNA: TGTGCCAGTAGGAGGCCGGGGTCAAATCAGCCCCAGCATTTT
CDR3 protein: CASRRPGSNQPQHF

clone size: NA
V gene: TRBV11-3
D gene: NA
J gene: TRBJ2-5
CDR3 DNA: TGTGCCAGCAGCTTGCACAGCTTGGAGACCCAGTACTTC
CDR3 protein: CASSLHSLETQYF

clone size: NA
V gene: TRBV6-5
D gene: NA
J gene: TRBJ1-1
CDR3 DNA: TGTGCCAGCAGTTACGGCAGATCGACTGAAGCTTTCTTT
CDR3 protein: CASSYGRSTEAFF

clone size: NA
V gene: TRBV7-2
D gene: NA
J gene: TRBJ2-1
CDR3 DNA: TGTGCCAGCAGCCTGTACTCCGACGGCGGGGTTGGGGAGCAGTTCTTC
CDR3 protein: CASSLYSDGGVGEQFF

clone size: NA
V gene: TRBV7-2
D gene: NA
J gene: TRBJ1-5
CDR3 DNA: TGTGCCAGCAGCTTAAGCAGGGTATTTGATCAGCCCCAGCATTTT
CDR3 protein: CASSLSRVFDQPQHF

clone size: NA
V gene: TRBV2
D gene: TRBD1
J gene: TRBJ1-2
CDR3 DNA: TGTGCCAGCAGTGAACAGGGGGCGCCGGAGGGCTACACCTTC
CDR3 protein: CASSEQGAPEGYTF

clone size: NA
V gene: TRBV28
D gene: NA
J gene: TRBJ1-5
CDR3 DNA: TGTGCCAGCAGTTTTCCCGACAGGTATCAGCCCCAGCATTTT
CDR3 protein: CASSFPDRYQPQHF

clone size: NA
V gene: TRBV6-5
D gene: NA
J gene: TRBJ2-7
CDR3 DNA: TGTGCCAGCAGACTTTTACAGGGTTCCGAGCAGTACTTC
CDR3 protein: CASRLLQGSEQYF

clone size: NA
V gene: TRBV28
D gene: NA
J gene: TRBJ2-7
CDR3 DNA: TGTGCCAGCAGCAACAGGGTTTTGTACGAGCAGTACTTC
CDR3 protein: CASSNRVLYEQYF

clone size: NA
V gene: TRBV19
D gene: TRBD1
J gene: TRBJ1-5
CDR3 DNA: TGTGCCAGTAGTACGCACAGGGGTATAAGCAATCAGCCCCAGCATTTT
CDR3 protein: CASSTHRGISNQPQHF

clone size: NA
V gene: TRBV30
D gene: TRBD1
J gene: TRBJ1-2
CDR3 DNA: TGTGCCTGGAGTGTCGCCAACAGGGGAGGCTATGGCTACACCTTC
CDR3 protein: CAWSVANRGGYGYTF

clone size: NA
V gene: TRBV4-1
D gene: NA
J gene: TRBJ2-5
CDR3 DNA: TGCGCCAGCAACCAAGGGGCTGGGGAGACCCAGTACTTC
CDR3 protein: CASNQGAGETQYF

clone size: NA
V gene: TRBV10-2
D gene: NA
J gene: TRBJ2-7
CDR3 DNA: TGCGCCAGCAGCCCGGACAGTTCCTACGAGCAGTACTTC
CDR3 protein: CASSPDSSYEQYF

clone size: NA
V gene: TRBV11-2
D gene: TRBD2
J gene: TRBJ2-5
CDR3 DNA: TGTGCCAGCAGCTGGGGGACTAGCGGGCAAGAGACCCAGTACTTC
CDR3 protein: CASSWGTSGQETQYF

clone size: NA
V gene: TRBV9
D gene: NA
J gene: TRBJ1-1
CDR3 DNA: TGTGCCAGCAGCGTAGCCGCGGGGGGACCCATACCTTTCTTT
CDR3 protein: CASSVAAGGPIPFF

clone size: NA
V gene: TRBV29-1
D gene: TRBD1
J gene: TRBJ2-7
CDR3 DNA: TGCAGCGTTGATCGGCGGCCTGGACAGGGGGCAGAGTTCTCCTACGAGCAGTACTTC
CDR3 protein: CSVDRRPGQGAEFSYEQYF

clone size: NA
V gene: TRBV11-2
D gene: TRBD2
J gene: TRBJ2-7
CDR3 DNA: TGTGCCAGCAGCTCCAAGACTAGCGGGAGGGCCAGTATGTACGAGCAGTACTTC
CDR3 protein: CASSSKTSGRASMYEQYF